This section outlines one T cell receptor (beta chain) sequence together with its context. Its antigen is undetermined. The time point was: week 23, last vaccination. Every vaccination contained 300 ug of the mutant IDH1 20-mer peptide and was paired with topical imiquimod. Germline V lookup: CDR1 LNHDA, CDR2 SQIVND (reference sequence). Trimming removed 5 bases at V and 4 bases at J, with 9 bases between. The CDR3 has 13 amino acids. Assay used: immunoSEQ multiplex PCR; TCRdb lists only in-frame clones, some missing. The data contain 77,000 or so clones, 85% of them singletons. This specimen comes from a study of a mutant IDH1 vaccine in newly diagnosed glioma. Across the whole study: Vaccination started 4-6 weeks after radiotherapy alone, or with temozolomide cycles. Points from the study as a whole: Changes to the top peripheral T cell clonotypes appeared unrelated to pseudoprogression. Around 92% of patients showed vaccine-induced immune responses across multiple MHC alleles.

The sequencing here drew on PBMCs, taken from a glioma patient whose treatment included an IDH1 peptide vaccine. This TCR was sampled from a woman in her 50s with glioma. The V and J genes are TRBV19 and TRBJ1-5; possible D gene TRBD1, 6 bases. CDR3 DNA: TGTGCCAGTAGTTCACAGGGAAATCAGCCCCAGCATTTT. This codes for CASSSQGNQPQHF.